In its sample, the clone carrying this TCR beta chain is medium-sized. TCRdb analysed the 5' RACE reads with MiXCR anew, one entry per CDR3 protein. The data show approximately 6,200 distinct CDR3 sequences, with roughly 34% seen just once and about 5% held by the top ten. The CDR3 is made up of 15 amino acids. V gave up 4 bases and J gave up 1 base; unmatched junction bases: 6. CDR1 and CDR2 from the germline V gene are MNHEY and SVGAGI. The sample comprised naive CD4+ T cells sorted from a lymph node. The subset: naive CD4+ T cells, CD4+CD45RA+CD25-. The sequence was obtained from a female donor with breast cancer. This chain connects TRBV6-5 to TRBJ1-1, with 7 bases identical to TRBD1. This CDR3 is CASSFGDSRNTEAFF. The CDR3 region has the DNA TGTGCCAGCAGTTTTGGGGACAGCCGGAACACTGAAGCTTTCTTT.